This T cell receptor beta chain appears in the sequencing data of a study of blood T cell repertoires in COVID-19. As for the study in general: T cells, B-cell-depleted T cells, or PBMCs provided the cDNA or gDNA that served as material.

In the original processing: Researchers report that nucleated cell counts were estimated from reference gene primer amplification. Only in-frame clones appear in the TCRdb table, and some are missing; sequencing was by immunoSEQ multiplex PCR. V, J and clone size are taken as reported in that table, and D and trimming were inferred from the DNA itself. The sample lists around 130,000 clones, approximately 90% occurring once. V shed 5 bases, J shed 3 bases, and the junction held 2 bases outside the gene matches. This CDR3 comprises 14 residues. Looked up from germline, CDR1 is MNHEY and CDR2 is SVGAGI.

The chain uses TRBV6-5 and TRBJ2-1; 9 bases match TRBD1. The sequenced sample was peripheral blood. The sequence was collected from a man between 65 and 80 years old with active or convalescent COVID-19. In DNA form, the CDR3 reads TGTGCCAGCAGTCGGGACAGGGACTACAATGAGCAGTTCTTC. This gives the protein CASSRDRDYNEQFF.